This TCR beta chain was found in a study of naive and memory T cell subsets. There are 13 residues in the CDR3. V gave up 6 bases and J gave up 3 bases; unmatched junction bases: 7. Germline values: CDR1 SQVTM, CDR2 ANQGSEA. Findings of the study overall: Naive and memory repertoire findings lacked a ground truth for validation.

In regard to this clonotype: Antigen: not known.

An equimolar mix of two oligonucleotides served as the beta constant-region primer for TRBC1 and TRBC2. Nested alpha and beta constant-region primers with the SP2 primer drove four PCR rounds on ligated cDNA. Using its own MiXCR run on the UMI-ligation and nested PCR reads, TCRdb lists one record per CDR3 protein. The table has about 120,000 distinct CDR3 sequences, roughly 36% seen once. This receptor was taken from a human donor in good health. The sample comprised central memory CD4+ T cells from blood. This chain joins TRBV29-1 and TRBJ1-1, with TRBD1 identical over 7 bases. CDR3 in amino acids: CSVQQGRDTEAFF. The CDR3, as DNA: TGCAGCGTACAACAGGGGAGGGACACTGAAGCTTTCTTT.